This passage covers 27 T cell receptor beta chains from one sample sequenced in a study of OX40 agonist ivuxolimab in advanced cancers. The repertoire was sequenced with immunoSEQ multiplex PCR; TCRdb's copy has only in-frame clones and lacks some. The sample has almost 70,000 clones, about 80% seen once. Sequencing used CD4+ or CD8+ T cells sorted from blood, obtained in a trial of the OX40 agonist ivuxolimab. The receptors were gathered from an adult with an advanced solid tumor such as melanoma, head and neck, liver or kidney cancer.

With regard to this clone: One end of the junction does not line up with germline, which may come from a read error. V and J are TRBV27 and TRBJ2-5; 12 bases are a match to TRBD2. This CDR3 spans 16 amino acids. The germline gives CDR1 MNHEY, CDR2 SMNVEV (reference sequence). The DNA for the CDR3 is TGTGCCAGCAGCCCCTTCTCTAGCGGGGGGGCCCCCAAGCGGCACTTC. Its translation: CASSPFSSGGAPKRHF.

The rearrangement joins TRBV6-1 to TRBJ2-3; no definite D call. V was shortened by 2 bases and J by 2 bases, with 8 bases between the two germline ends. The CDR3 length is 14 residues. Germline lookup yields CDR1 MNHNS and CDR2 SASEGT. The DNA for the CDR3 is TGTGCCAGCAGTGAAACTCGCTACACAGATACGCAGTATTTT. Translation: CASSETRYTDTQYF.

This chain joins TRBV6-6 and TRBJ2-3; either TRBD1 or TRBD2 may supply D (6 bases each). With 2 bases removed from V and 2 bases from J, the gap between germline ends came to 11 bases. Germline assignment: CDR1 MNHNY and CDR2 SVGAGI (reference sequence). The CDR3 contains 15 residues. The CDR3 DNA follows: TGTGCCAGCAGTTACAAGGGGGGTCCCACAGATACGCAGTATTTT. This codes for CASSYKGGPTDTQYF.

V gene TRBV13 combines with J gene TRBJ2-7; D perhaps matches TRBD1 (6 bases). V lost 2 bases and J 1 base, leaving 21 bases between the germline ends. The germline V gene encodes CDR1 PRHDT and CDR2 FYEKMQ (reference sequence). The CDR3 has 18 residues. CDR3 amino acids: CASSLKGTRASRSYEQYF. CDR3 nucleotide sequence: TGTGCCAGCAGCTTAAAGGGGACAAGGGCCTCGCGTTCCTACGAGCAGTACTTC.

V is TRBV7-2 and J is TRBJ2-3; possible D gene TRBD1, 6 bases. The germline gives CDR1 SGHTA, CDR2 FQGNSA. V shed 5 bases and J shed 0 bases, with 12 bases lying between them. This CDR3 has 15 residues. The CDR3 loop reads CASSQQGSSTDTQYF. CDR3 DNA sequence: TGTGCCAGCAGCCAGCAGGGGTCGAGCACAGATACGCAGTATTTT.

The rearrangement joins TRBV5-4 to TRBJ2-1; 9 nucleotides agree with TRBD2. V was pared by 0 bases and J by 9 bases, with 7 bases of the junction left unmatched. Germline CDR1 is SGHNT and CDR2 is YYREEE (reference sequence). CDR3 length equals 15 residues. CDR3 sequence reads: CASSLGGTSTTEQFF. For the CDR3, the DNA is TGTGCCAGCAGCTTGGGTGGGACTAGCACGACTGAGCAGTTCTTC.

This clone was observed a handful of times. CDR3 amino acids: CASSPQGRSYGYTF. CDR3 DNA: TGTGCCAGCAGTCCCCAGGGTAGGAGCTATGGCTACACCTTC. This chain links TRBV5-4 with TRBJ1-2; weak D call: TRBD1 (5 bases). The CDR3 is made up of 14 amino acids. V was cut by 5 bases and J by 4 bases, with 15 bases left in between. The germline V gene encodes CDR1 SGHNT and CDR2 YYREEE (reference sequence).

The chain has TRBV2 and TRBJ2-1, with 8 bases lining up with TRBD2. J was trimmed by 3 bases and V by 5 bases; bases with no gene match: 6. The CDR3 sequence is 15 residues long. The germline V gene has CDR1 SNHLY and CDR2 FYNNEI. The CDR3 bases are TGTGCCAGCAGTCAAAGCGGGAGAGGCTACAATGAGCAGTTCTTC. This translates into CASSQSGRGYNEQFF. Filled out from reference TRBV2 and TRBJ2-1, the complete variable domain reads EPEVTQTPSHQVTQMGQEVILRCVPISNHLYFYWYRQILGQKVEFLVSFYNNEISEKSEIFDDQFSVERPDGSNFTLKIRSTKLEDSAMYFCASSQSGRGYNEQFFGPGTRLTVL.

The chain joins TRBV7-8 to TRBJ1-4; no clear D. Germline CDR1 is SGHVS and CDR2 is FQNEAQ. V lost 5 bases and J 6 bases, leaving 13 bases between the germline ends. The CDR3 is made up of 14 amino acids. The CDR3 is CASSPGPADEKLFF. The CDR3 coding sequence is TGTGCCAGCAGCCCCGGGCCAGCGGATGAAAAACTGTTTTTT.

This clone was seen a handful of times. This sequence joins TRBV30 and TRBJ1-5; TRBD1 matches 11 bases. Germline V gene lookup returns CDR1 GTSNPN and CDR2 SVGIG (reference sequence). The V and J ends lost 0 bases and 4 bases, in that order; junction bases with no gene match: 5. The CDR3 covers 16 residues. The CDR3 sequence: CAWSVGGTGGNQPQHF. In nucleotides, the CDR3 is TGTGCCTGGAGTGTAGGCGGGACAGGGGGAAATCAGCCCCAGCATTTT.

This chain links TRBV7-2 with TRBJ2-7; perhaps TRBD2 as D (6 bases). Trimming pared 5 bases from V and 5 bases from J, leaving 16 bases between. The germline CDR1 and CDR2 sequences are SGHTA and FQGNSA. CDR3 length: 14 residues. The CDR3 region is CASSQGGNIHEQYF. Here the CDR3 DNA reads TGTGCCAGCAGCCAGGGAGGAAATATCCACGAGCAGTACTTC. The full variable domain, in which reference TRBV7-2 and TRBJ2-7 provide the parts outside the CDR3, is GAGVSQSPSNKVTEKGKDVELRCDPISGHTALYWYRQSLGQGLEFLIYFQGNSAPDKSGLPSDRFSAERTGGSVSTLTIQRTQQEDSAVYLCASSQGGNIHEQYFGPGTRLTVT.

The V call is TRBV6-1, the J call TRBJ2-4; the D gene is possibly TRBD1 (6 bases). From germline, CDR1 is MNHNS and CDR2 SASEGT. Trimming removed 0 bases at V and 2 bases at J, with 11 bases between. The CDR3 is 16 residues long. CDR3 nucleotides: TGTGCCAGCAGTGAAGCTGGGGGCGCTTCCAAAAACATTCAGTACTTC. This gives the protein CASSEAGGASKNIQYF.

The CDR3: CASRDRSNTGELFF. CDR3 in DNA: TGTGCCAGCAGGGACAGGTCGAACACCGGGGAGCTGTTTTTT. The chain has TRBV6-6 and TRBJ2-2; TRBD1 matches 7 bases. V shed 6 bases and J 0 bases; nucleotides not matched to a gene: 1. The germline gives CDR1 MNHNY, CDR2 SVGAGI (reference sequence). The CDR3 runs to 14 residues.

The V call is TRBV30, the J call TRBJ2-5; either TRBD1 or TRBD2 may supply D (6 bases each). The last part of the DNA fits TRBJ2-7 better; the J call may be wrong. The CDR3 extends over 14 amino acids. CDR1 is GTSNPN and CDR2 is SVGIG in the germline V gene (reference sequence). CDR3 in DNA: TGTGCCTGGAGTGTACTGGGGGGCGCGGGCGAGCAGTACTTC. It encodes CAWSVLGGAGEQYF.

The chain joins TRBV30 to TRBJ2-1, with 10 nucleotides matching TRBD2. V dropped 6 bases and J dropped 10; count of bases not matched to a gene: 9. The CDR3 has 13 amino acids. The germline V gene has CDR1 GTSNPN and CDR2 SVGIG (reference sequence). The chain's CDR3 is CACTAGGPWEQFF. The CDR3 nucleotides read TGTGCCTGCACAGCGGGAGGGCCATGGGAGCAGTTCTTC.

The chain couples TRBV18 to TRBJ1-1; weak D call: TRBD1 (5 bases). Germline CDR1 is KGHSH and CDR2 is LQKENI. CDR3 length: 14 residues. V lost 4 bases to trimming and J lost 2 bases, with 11 bases between them. The CDR3 here is CASSRDRENTEAFF. In DNA, the CDR3 is TGTGCCAGCTCACGGGACCGGGAAAACACTGAAGCTTTCTTT.

The chain carries TRBV6-6 and TRBJ2-2; D gene ambiguous. The V and J ends lost 0 bases and 4 bases respectively, with 9 bases between them. Germline assignment: CDR1 MNHNY and CDR2 SVGAGI (reference sequence). The CDR3 runs to 15 residues. The CDR3 is CASSYSRAPTGELFF. CDR3 bases: TGTGCCAGCAGTTACTCGAGAGCCCCCACCGGGGAGCTGTTTTTT.

The chain combines TRBV5-4 with TRBJ1-4, with 7 positions matching TRBD1. Germline V gives CDR1 SGHNT, CDR2 YYREEE (reference sequence). This CDR3 is built from 15 residues. Unmatched junction bases numbered 7, after V lost 4 bases and J lost 4 bases. The CDR3 DNA sequence: TGTGCCAGCAGCCAGGGGGGACACGGTAATGAAAAACTGTTTTTT. Encoded protein: CASSQGGHGNEKLFF.

This chain joins TRBV6-5 and TRBJ1-5; TRBD1 matches 7 bases. After removal of 5 bases from V and 2 bases from J, the junction contained 3 bases not matched to a gene. The germline CDR1 and CDR2 sequences are MNHEY and SVGAGI. This CDR3 spans 14 amino acids. The CDR3 reads CASSRTGGNQPQHF. The CDR3 coding sequence is TGTGCCAGCAGTCGGACAGGCGGCAATCAGCCCCAGCATTTT.

DNA for the CDR3: TGTGCCAGCAGCGCCCGGACAGGGCATCCTGAAGCTTTCTTT. Amino acid sequence: CASSARTGHPEAFF. The rearrangement joins TRBV11-2 to TRBJ1-1, with TRBD1 matching 8 bases. There are 14 residues in the CDR3. Unmatched junction bases numbered 8, after V lost 5 bases and J lost 6 bases. Germline CDR1 is SGHAT and CDR2 is FQNNGV.

The chain employs TRBV27 and TRBJ1-5, with 7 bases matching TRBD1. This CDR3 comprises 16 residues. Germline CDR1 and CDR2: MNHEY and SMNVEV (reference sequence). The junction had 7 bases not matched to a gene; V was cut back by 3 bases and J by 2 bases. CDR3: CASSLAGGIRNQPQHF. The CDR3 DNA reads as TGTGCCAGCAGTTTGGCAGGGGGAATCCGCAATCAGCCCCAGCATTTT.

The chain recombines TRBV7-6 with TRBJ2-1, with 8 bases fitting TRBD1. The V gene's germline CDR1 is SGHVS and CDR2 FNYEAQ. The CDR3 is 15 amino acids. Unmatched junction bases numbered 10, after V lost 5 bases and J lost 7 bases. CDR3 sequence (DNA): TGTGCCAGCAGCCCCCCCCAGGGGGCAAGGAATGAGCAGTTCTTC. It encodes CASSPPQGARNEQFF.

This chain uses TRBV28 with TRBJ2-7; possibly TRBD2 for D (5 bases). The CDR3 runs to 12 residues. Trimming removed 8 bases at V and 6 bases at J, with 14 bases between. CDR1 and CDR2 (germline): MDHEN, SYDVKM. CDR3 nucleotide sequence: TGTGCCAGCCATGAGCGGTCGGCCGAGCAGTACTTC. Translated: CASHERSAEQYF.

This clone came up a few times. The J gene is TRBJ1-1, the V gene TRBV10-1; unclear D gene. Germline lookup yields CDR1 WNHNN and CDR2 SYGVQD (reference sequence). The CDR3 has 13 amino acids. V lost 6 bases and J lost 0, with 8 bases in between. The CDR3 region has the DNA TGCGCCAGCAGGAAGGATCTGAACACTGAAGCTTTCTTT. Protein product: CASRKDLNTEAFF.

The gene calls are TRBV5-1 and TRBJ2-5; the D is unclear. CDR1 is SGHRS, CDR2 YFSETQ, per germline. CDR3 length: 13 residues. Trimming removed 3 bases from V and 1 base from J, with 7 bases in between. Written as DNA, the CDR3 is TGCGCCAGCAGCTCACCACCCCAAGAGACCCAGTACTTC. As protein: CASSSPPQETQYF.

This chain links TRBV6-5 with TRBJ1-4; 9 bases are shared with TRBD1. The CDR3 runs to 13 residues. Germline values: CDR1 MNHEY, CDR2 SVGAGI. The V segment lost 7 bases and the J segment 7 bases; nucleotides outside the gene matches: 4. The CDR3 is CASNKQGAEKLFF. In DNA form, the CDR3 reads TGTGCCAGCAATAAACAGGGGGCTGAAAAACTGTTTTTT.

V gene TRBV6-5 combines with J gene TRBJ2-3, with unresolved D. This CDR3 spans 13 amino acids. Deletions cut 2 bases from V and 2 bases from J, with 5 bases between. Germline CDR1 MNHEY, CDR2 SVGAGI. In DNA, the CDR3 is TGTGCCAGCAGTTACGACACCACAGATACGCAGTATTTT. It is translated as CASSYDTTDTQYF.